What follows are 5 T cell receptor beta chains derived from one specimen sequenced in a study of T cell changes during pregnancy in multiple sclerosis. Some clones are missing from TCRdb's copy, which holds only in-frame ones; the method was immunoSEQ multiplex PCR. This sample yields roughly 52,000 clones, of which roughly 94% are seen a single time; around 5% belongs to the top ten. Sequencing was performed on CD8+ T cells from peripheral blood mononuclear cells, taken before pregnancy. The receptors come from a female donor with multiple sclerosis, enrolled in a pregnancy study.

CDR3 DNA: TGCAGGAAACTCTTACCCCGGGACAGGGGTCATGCGAATGAAAAACTGTTTTTT. This encodes CRKLLPRDRGHANEKLFF. The chain combines TRBV29-1 with TRBJ1-4; 10 nucleotides agree with TRBD1. This CDR3 contains 18 residues. Germline loops: CDR1 SQVTM, CDR2 ANQGSEA. The full variable domain, in which reference TRBV29-1 and TRBJ1-4 provide the parts outside the CDR3, is SAVISQKPSRDICQRGTSLTIQCQVDSQVTMMFWYRQQPGQSLTLIATANQGSEATYESGFVIDKFPISRPNLTFSTLTVSNMSPEDSSIYLCRKLLPRDRGHANEKLFFGSGTQLSVL.

The chain recombines TRBV27 with TRBJ2-7, with 11 bases identical to TRBD2. The germline V gene encodes CDR1 MNHEY and CDR2 SMNVEV (reference sequence). With 6 bases clipped from V and 4 bases from J, the junction kept 5 bases outside the gene matches. The CDR3 sequence is 14 residues long. The chain's CDR3 is CASSVAGGPYEQYF. The CDR3 DNA reads as TGTGCCAGCAGCGTAGCGGGAGGGCCGTACGAGCAGTACTTC.

J is TRBJ2-7 and V is TRBV5-6; D gene unclear. CDR1 SGHDT and CDR2 YYEEEE come from the germline V gene. There are 15 residues in the CDR3. Trimming took 0 bases from V and 5 from J, leaving 15 bases between them. In DNA form, the CDR3 reads TGTGCCAGCAGCTTGGCCGAGACACCACGTAACGAGCAGTACTTC. Translation: CASSLAETPRNEQYF.

The V call is TRBV13, the J call TRBJ2-1; 7 nucleotides match TRBD2. After removal of 2 bases from V and 8 bases from J, the junction contained 3 bases not matched to a gene. The CDR3 is 13 residues long. The germline V gene encodes CDR1 PRHDT and CDR2 FYEKMQ (reference sequence). CDR3 sequence reads: CASSLTSVYEQFF. CDR3 sequence (DNA): TGTGCCAGCAGCTTAACTAGCGTCTATGAGCAGTTCTTC. The full variable domain, rest sourced from reference TRBV13 and TRBJ2-1, is AAGVIQSPRHLIKEKRETATLKCYPIPRHDTVYWYQQGPGQDPQFLISFYEKMQSDKGSIPDRFSAQQFSDYHSELNMSSLELGDSALYFCASSLTSVYEQFFGPGTRLTVL.

The chain has TRBV28 and TRBJ2-5; D not certain. The CDR3 loop spans 13 amino acids. CDR1 and CDR2 (germline): MDHEN, SYDVKM. The V and J ends lost 1 base and 2 bases respectively, with 5 bases between them. The CDR3 sequence: CASSLLEQETQYF. Written as DNA, the CDR3 is TGTGCCAGCAGTTTATTGGAGCAAGAGACCCAGTACTTC.